The sample holds a few counts of the clone carrying this T cell receptor beta chain. Study processing details: ImmunoSEQ output lacked quality scores and full-length reads, limiting matched filtering. TCRdb's copy holds only in-frame clones and misses some; the assay was immunoSEQ multiplex PCR. V and J calls and clone size are given by that table; D and trimming were obtained from the DNA. The table has 550,000 to 850,000 clones, around 72% seen once. The data were taken from a study of shared clonotypes between healthy human individuals. Study as a whole: A few men and a couple of women, aged 18 to 49, were donors. Three plates each covered CD4 naive and memory; CD8 naive two, CD8 memory one.

This CDR3 is built from 12 residues. Germline V gene data show CDR1 as KGHSH and CDR2 as LQKENI. V lost 3 bases and J 7 bases, leaving 9 bases between the germline ends. The specimen was memory CD4+ T cells sorted from blood. Subset specified: CD45RA-negative fraction. The source is a woman aged 30 to 39 in good health. The chain combines TRBV18 with TRBJ1-1; the D gene is possibly TRBD1 (5 bases). The CDR3 protein is CASSPYQGEAFF. CDR3 nucleotides: TGTGCCAGCTCACCGTATCAGGGTGAAGCTTTCTTT.